The table lists the clone carrying this TCR beta chain with a few counts. Its antigen is unidentified. This sample is part of a study of T cell repertoires in cytomegalovirus infection. Overall study: Both a matching HLA type and CMV infection were indicated by public TCR beta signatures.

TCRdb re-called the reads with MiXCR, one entry per CDR3 protein. The sample holds 110,000 or so distinct CDR3 sequences, around 31% seen once. The CDR3 sequence is 14 residues long. From germline, CDR1 is SGHTA and CDR2 FQGNSA. Deletions cut 1 base from V and 2 bases from J, with 9 bases between. The receptor comes from a human donor in good health (CMV status not recorded). Some clones in this sample may be carry-over from other donors' samples. The source was CD8+ T cells from cultured PBMCs, collected from culture after CMV antigen stimulation. The V call is TRBV7-2, the J call TRBJ2-7; a weak D match, TRBD1 (6 bases). CDR3 sequence: CASSLVEGAYEQYF. The CDR3 DNA is TGTGCCAGCAGCTTAGTCGAGGGGGCCTACGAGCAGTACTTC. Looking up the rest from reference TRBV7-2 and TRBJ2-7 gives the full variable domain: GAGVSQSPSNKVTEKGKDVELRCDPISGHTALYWYRQSLGQGLEFLIYFQGNSAPDKSGLPSDRFSAERTGGSVSTLTIQRTQQEDSAVYLCASSLVEGAYEQYFGPGTRLTVT.